A selection of T cell receptor beta chains follows, all from one sample in a study of control samples from healthy donors and cancer patients. TCRdb's table, derived via immunoSEQ multiplex PCR, lists solely in-frame clones and lacks some. The table has some 120,000 clones, around nine tenths seen once. Source material: blood. The receptors stem from a man aged 35 to 55 in good health. The CDR3 runs from the conserved cysteine through the conserved F or W. Each record gives: V gene, D gene, clone size, J gene, CDR3 DNA, CDR3 protein. A D gene is named only where the DNA matches it firmly. Expanded clones are given a class, and other clones once, few, many or no size at all.

v_call: TRBV24-1; d_call: TRBD1; clone_size: few; j_call: TRBJ1-1; cdr3_nt: TGTGCCACTACAGGGGTCACTGAAGCTTTCTTT; cdr3_aa: CATTGVTEAFF
v_call: TRBV18; d_call: TRBD2; clone_size: -; j_call: TRBJ2-3; cdr3_nt: TGTGCCAGCTCACCTCAGACTAGCGGGGGGGGCACAGATACGCAGTATTTT; cdr3_aa: CASSPQTSGGGTDTQYF
v_call: TRBV10-3; d_call: -; clone_size: -; j_call: TRBJ2-1; cdr3_nt: TGTGCCATCAAGCGGGACAGCTCCTACAATGAGCAGTTCTTC; cdr3_aa: CAIKRDSSYNEQFF
v_call: TRBV19; d_call: -; clone_size: once; j_call: TRBJ2-6; cdr3_nt: TGTGCCAGTAGCCCGACCCGGGGGGGGGCCAACGTCCTGACTTTC; cdr3_aa: CASSPTRGGANVLTF
v_call: TRBV4-1; d_call: TRBD2; clone_size: -; j_call: TRBJ2-5; cdr3_nt: TGCGCCAGCAGCCAACACTCACTAGCGGGGGGAGACCAAGAGACCCAGTACTTC; cdr3_aa: CASSQHSLAGGDQETQYF
v_call: TRBV9; d_call: -; clone_size: -; j_call: TRBJ1-1; cdr3_nt: TGTGCCAGCAGCGTAAGGGACGCGTTGGGGGCGCAAGCTTTCTTT; cdr3_aa: CASSVRDALGAQAFF
v_call: TRBV25-1; d_call: -; clone_size: once; j_call: TRBJ2-7; cdr3_nt: TGTGCCAGCAGTGAATACCCCCTCTGGAAGCAGTACTTC; cdr3_aa: CASSEYPLWKQYF
v_call: TRBV30; d_call: TRBD2; clone_size: -; j_call: TRBJ2-1; cdr3_nt: TGTGCCTGGCGACCGGGACTAGCGGGGGGGACAGGATCCTACAATGAGCAGTTCTTC; cdr3_aa: CAWRPGLAGGTGSYNEQFF
v_call: TRBV21-1; d_call: -; clone_size: -; j_call: TRBJ2-5; cdr3_nt: TGTGCCAGCAGCAAAGCCCTAGCGGGGCAAGAGACCCAGTACTTC; cdr3_aa: CASSKALAGQETQYF
v_call: TRBV11-3; d_call: TRBD1; clone_size: -; j_call: TRBJ1-1; cdr3_nt: TGTGCCAGCAGCTACTACCAGGGGGACACTGAAGCTTTCTTT; cdr3_aa: CASSYYQGDTEAFF
v_call: TRBV29-1; d_call: TRBD1; clone_size: -; j_call: TRBJ1-1; cdr3_nt: TGCAGCGTTGAGTTACCCGGGACAGGAGGGGCTTTCTTT; cdr3_aa: CSVELPGTGGAFF
v_call: TRBV29-1; d_call: -; clone_size: -; j_call: TRBJ2-3; cdr3_nt: TGCAGCGTTGTCGGCGGGGTCACAGATACGCAGTATTTT; cdr3_aa: CSVVGGVTDTQYF
v_call: TRBV5-1; d_call: -; clone_size: -; j_call: TRBJ1-5; cdr3_nt: TGCGCCAGCAGCTTGGGGGGGGCGGAGCAGCCCCAGCATTTT; cdr3_aa: CASSLGGAEQPQHF
v_call: TRBV6-2/TRBV6-3; d_call: TRBD2; clone_size: -; j_call: TRBJ2-2; cdr3_nt: TGTGCCAGCAGTTCCCCAGCGGGGGGGGTCACCGGGGAGCTGTTTTTT; cdr3_aa: CASSSPAGGVTGELFF
v_call: TRBV9; d_call: -; clone_size: -; j_call: TRBJ2-6; cdr3_nt: TGTGCCAGCAGCCTCGTTGGGGGTGGGAGCTCTGGGGCCAACGTCCTGACTTTC; cdr3_aa: CASSLVGGGSSGANVLTF
v_call: TRBV20-1; d_call: -; clone_size: -; j_call: TRBJ1-1; cdr3_nt: TGCAGTGCTAGTACCAAAATTGAAGCTTTCTTT; cdr3_aa: CSASTKIEAFF
v_call: TRBV4-1; d_call: -; clone_size: -; j_call: TRBJ1-4; cdr3_nt: TGCGCCAGCAGCCAGACAGACAGGCCCAATGAAAAACTGTTTTTT; cdr3_aa: CASSQTDRPNEKLFF
v_call: TRBV6-6; d_call: -; clone_size: -; j_call: TRBJ2-5; cdr3_nt: TGTGCCAGCAGTTACGAGGCAGGGGAAAAGACCCAGTACTTC; cdr3_aa: CASSYEAGEKTQYF
v_call: TRBV2; d_call: TRBD2; clone_size: -; j_call: TRBJ2-4; cdr3_nt: TGTGCCAGCGGCCACACGGGGGGGCATAACATTCAGTACTTC; cdr3_aa: CASGHTGGHNIQYF
v_call: TRBV5-1; d_call: -; clone_size: -; j_call: TRBJ1-1; cdr3_nt: TGCGCCAGCAGCTTGGCCGGGGGCAACACTGAAGCTTTCTTT; cdr3_aa: CASSLAGGNTEAFF
v_call: TRBV4-3; d_call: -; clone_size: -; j_call: TRBJ1-6; cdr3_nt: TGCGCCAGCAGCCAAGCCTACAACTATAATTCACCCCTCCACTTT; cdr3_aa: CASSQAYNYNSPLHF
v_call: TRBV30; d_call: -; clone_size: once; j_call: TRBJ2-5; cdr3_nt: TGTGCCTGGAGTGACTGGCCGGGGACCCAGTACTTC; cdr3_aa: CAWSDWPGTQYF
v_call: TRBV5-5; d_call: TRBD1; clone_size: -; j_call: TRBJ2-3; cdr3_nt: TGTGCCAGCAGCTTAACCGGGACAGGGGGTTGGACAGATACGCAGTATTTT; cdr3_aa: CASSLTGTGGWTDTQYF
v_call: TRBV15; d_call: -; clone_size: -; j_call: TRBJ1-5; cdr3_nt: TGTGCCACCAGCAGAGATTCCGTGTGGCAGAATTATAGCAATCAGCCCCAGCATTTT; cdr3_aa: CATSRDSVWQNYSNQPQHF
v_call: TRBV30; d_call: -; clone_size: -; j_call: TRBJ1-2; cdr3_nt: TGTGCCTGGGAATTCCCGGGGGCATGGGGCTACACCTTC; cdr3_aa: CAWEFPGAWGYTF
v_call: TRBV7-2; d_call: -; clone_size: -; j_call: TRBJ1-1; cdr3_nt: TGTGCCAGCAGCTTAGTGACAGGTGGTTTCACTGAAGCTTTCTTT; cdr3_aa: CASSLVTGGFTEAFF
v_call: TRBV7-9; d_call: -; clone_size: -; j_call: TRBJ2-2; cdr3_nt: TGTGCCAGCAGCCAAAGGGGTCAGGGAAGCACCGGGGAGCTGTTTTTT; cdr3_aa: CASSQRGQGSTGELFF
v_call: TRBV5-1; d_call: -; clone_size: once; j_call: TRBJ1-1; cdr3_nt: TGCGCCAGCAGCTTGGCTCGGGGGACAATGAACACTGAAGCTTTCTTT; cdr3_aa: CASSLARGTMNTEAFF
v_call: TRBV9; d_call: TRBD1; clone_size: -; j_call: TRBJ2-7; cdr3_nt: TGTGCCAGCAGCGTCGGGACAGGGGCCTACGAGCAGTACTTC; cdr3_aa: CASSVGTGAYEQYF
v_call: TRBV30; d_call: TRBD1; clone_size: once; j_call: TRBJ1-5; cdr3_nt: TGTGCCTGGAGTTTGGGACAGGGTAATCAGCCCCAGCATTTT; cdr3_aa: CAWSLGQGNQPQHF
v_call: TRBV7-9; d_call: -; clone_size: -; j_call: TRBJ1-4; cdr3_nt: TGTGCCAGCAGCTTATACGGACAGACAACTGAAAAACTGTTTTTT; cdr3_aa: CASSLYGQTTEKLFF
v_call: TRBV7-9; d_call: TRBD2; clone_size: -; j_call: TRBJ2-1; cdr3_nt: TGTGCCAGCAGCTTAGTAGCGGGGGGGCCCCATGAGCAGTTCTTC; cdr3_aa: CASSLVAGGPHEQFF
v_call: TRBV9; d_call: -; clone_size: -; j_call: TRBJ1-6; cdr3_nt: TGTGCCAGCAGCGTTTTGTCAGAGAATTCACCCCTCCACTTT; cdr3_aa: CASSVLSENSPLHF
v_call: TRBV15; d_call: -; clone_size: -; j_call: TRBJ1-2; cdr3_nt: TGTGCCACCAGCAGAGGATCGAACTATGGCTACACCTTC; cdr3_aa: CATSRGSNYGYTF
v_call: TRBV7-2; d_call: -; clone_size: -; j_call: TRBJ1-2; cdr3_nt: TGTGCCAGCAGCTTTCTCGGAAGCGGCTACACCTTC; cdr3_aa: CASSFLGSGYTF
v_call: TRBV7-6; d_call: -; clone_size: once; j_call: TRBJ2-2; cdr3_nt: TGTGCCAGCAGCTCAGGACCGAACACCGGGGAGCTGTTTTTT; cdr3_aa: CASSSGPNTGELFF
v_call: TRBV2; d_call: -; clone_size: -; j_call: TRBJ1-4; cdr3_nt: TGTGCCAGCAGTGAAGCGCTTAGGGCAGCTAATGAAAAACTGTTTTTT; cdr3_aa: CASSEALRAANEKLFF
v_call: TRBV6-5; d_call: -; clone_size: once; j_call: TRBJ2-2; cdr3_nt: TGTGCCAGCAGTAAAATAGCTTCCGGGGAGCTGTTTTTT; cdr3_aa: CASSKIASGELFF
v_call: TRBV6-2/TRBV6-3; d_call: TRBD2; clone_size: -; j_call: TRBJ2-1; cdr3_nt: TGTGCCAGCAGTTACACGGGGCGGGGGAAGTACAATGAGCAGTTCTTC; cdr3_aa: CASSYTGRGKYNEQFF
v_call: TRBV5-1; d_call: TRBD1; clone_size: -; j_call: TRBJ1-3; cdr3_nt: TGCGCCAGCAGCATGGGCGGGACAGGGGGAAACACCATATATTTT; cdr3_aa: CASSMGGTGGNTIYF
v_call: TRBV19; d_call: TRBD1; clone_size: -; j_call: TRBJ2-1; cdr3_nt: TGTGCCAGTAGTAGGACAGGGGCCAATGAGCAGTTCTTC; cdr3_aa: CASSRTGANEQFF
v_call: TRBV4-3; d_call: -; clone_size: few; j_call: TRBJ1-2; cdr3_nt: TGCGCCAGCAGCCAAGATCCCACAGCACGCTTTGGCTACACCTTC; cdr3_aa: CASSQDPTARFGYTF
v_call: TRBV18; d_call: -; clone_size: -; j_call: TRBJ2-3; cdr3_nt: TGTGCCAGCTCCCCAAGCGAAGATACGCAGTATTTT; cdr3_aa: CASSPSEDTQYF
v_call: TRBV30; d_call: -; clone_size: -; j_call: TRBJ1-5; cdr3_nt: TGTGCCTGGAGTGTACGTAGCAATCAGCCCCAGCATTTT; cdr3_aa: CAWSVRSNQPQHF
v_call: TRBV7-8; d_call: TRBD2; clone_size: -; j_call: TRBJ2-7; cdr3_nt: TGTGCCAGCAGCAAGCGGGGGGCCTCTACATCCCAGTACTTC; cdr3_aa: CASSKRGASTSQYF
v_call: TRBV9; d_call: TRBD2; clone_size: -; j_call: TRBJ2-3; cdr3_nt: TGTGCCAGCAGCGTAGGGGGACTAAGTGGAGATACGCAGTATTTT; cdr3_aa: CASSVGGLSGDTQYF
v_call: TRBV7-9; d_call: -; clone_size: once; j_call: TRBJ2-7; cdr3_nt: TGTGCCAGCAGCCCGCTATCCGAGCAGTACTTC; cdr3_aa: CASSPLSEQYF
v_call: TRBV7-8; d_call: -; clone_size: -; j_call: TRBJ1-1; cdr3_nt: TGTGCCAGCAGCTTATTCATGAACACTGAAGCTTTCTTT; cdr3_aa: CASSLFMNTEAFF
v_call: TRBV6-5; d_call: TRBD1; clone_size: -; j_call: TRBJ2-5; cdr3_nt: TGTGCCAGCAGCCTTGACAGGGGCCCTCGAGCGGCCCAGTACTTC; cdr3_aa: CASSLDRGPRAAQYF
v_call: TRBV27; d_call: -; clone_size: -; j_call: TRBJ2-5; cdr3_nt: TGTGCCAGCAGTAGGGAGACCCAGTACTTC; cdr3_aa: CASSRETQYF
v_call: TRBV10-2; d_call: TRBD1; clone_size: -; j_call: TRBJ2-3; cdr3_nt: TGCGCCAGCAGGGTGGGACAGACGACAGATACGCAGTATTTT; cdr3_aa: CASRVGQTTDTQYF
v_call: TRBV25-1; d_call: TRBD1; clone_size: once; j_call: TRBJ2-1; cdr3_nt: TGTGCCAGCAGTGAGACAGACAGGGAAGCGGCCTACAATGAGCAGTTCTTC; cdr3_aa: CASSETDREAAYNEQFF